Below, one TCR beta chain is given with its context. What antigen it recognizes has not been identified. Base qualities are not at hand, and no much larger clone is one base apart. This sample stems from a study of blood T cell repertoires in COVID-19 (dated by TCRdb to 2020 to 2021). For the study in its entirety: The collaborator samples originated in the United States, Italy and Spain and spanned the acute and convalescent phases of COVID-19. The repertoires were released in a freely available public database intended as a resource for research on the immune response to SARS-CoV-2. The samples were drawn from two sources: the first 160 participants of the ongoing ImmuneRACE study, and 1,000 to 1,500 subjects contributed by 6 global collaborators. The dataset comprised deeply sampled blood TCRbeta repertoires from subjects exposed to, actively infected with, or recovered from COVID-19. A de-identified subject ID, COVID-19 status, age in years and sex were almost always included in the sample metadata. The material from the prospective study consisted of cDNA or gDNA derived from T cells, B-cell-depleted T cells, or PBMCs. Where available, HLA class I and class II types were taken from metadata supplied by the sample provider and were not determined by assay-based typing.

TCRbeta CDR3 regions were amplified from genomic DNA using the immunoSEQ Assay, a bias-controlled multiplex PCR. The paper's data handling went like this. Within the assay, amplification of reference gene primers was used to estimate how many nucleated cells each sample contained. To quantify the absolute abundance of each unique TCRbeta CDR3 rearrangement, sequence reads were collapsed and filtered. Productive Simpson clonality was computed per sample as the square root of Simpson's diversity index over productive rearrangements. Not all clones reach the TCRdb copy of this immuneACCESS table, which keeps in-frame sequences only. Checked studies attribute under half of the gap to unresolved V genes and leave the rest unexplained. For V, J and clone size, that table is used; D and trimming come from the DNA. The sample table lists around 190,000 clones, 88% of them with a count of one. The ten most abundant clones make up 18% of the sample.

Results and caveats for the whole study, not just this receptor: Clinical and demographic metadata were provided uncurated, with the amount varying by source and participant.

At one collaborating source in Seattle, patients were enrolled during active infection and were followed longitudinally through the course of disease. The collaborating institutions used their own protocols to collect whole blood in K2EDTA tubes. Collaborator samples were shipped for TCRbeta analysis as frozen whole blood, isolated PBMCs, or DNA extracted from either sample type. Trimming leaves V shorter by 5 bases and J shorter by 1 base, with the junction holding 8 bases beyond the gene matches. CDR1 SGHRS and CDR2 YFSETQ were looked up in the germline V gene. The CDR3 runs 16 amino acids, cysteine and phenylalanine included. Only the CDR3 DNA stays, 48 bases, in frame from base 1.

The clonotype originates from a man aged 50 to 59 with COVID-19, enrolled during active disease. The chain employs TRBV5-1 and TRBJ2-5; the central 10 bases match TRBD2. The sequencing sample was made of peripheral blood. The CDR3 protein is CASRPTPSGGQETQYF. The DNA is as follows: TGCGCCAGCAGACCAACCCCTAGCGGGGGCCAAGAGACCCAGTACTTC.